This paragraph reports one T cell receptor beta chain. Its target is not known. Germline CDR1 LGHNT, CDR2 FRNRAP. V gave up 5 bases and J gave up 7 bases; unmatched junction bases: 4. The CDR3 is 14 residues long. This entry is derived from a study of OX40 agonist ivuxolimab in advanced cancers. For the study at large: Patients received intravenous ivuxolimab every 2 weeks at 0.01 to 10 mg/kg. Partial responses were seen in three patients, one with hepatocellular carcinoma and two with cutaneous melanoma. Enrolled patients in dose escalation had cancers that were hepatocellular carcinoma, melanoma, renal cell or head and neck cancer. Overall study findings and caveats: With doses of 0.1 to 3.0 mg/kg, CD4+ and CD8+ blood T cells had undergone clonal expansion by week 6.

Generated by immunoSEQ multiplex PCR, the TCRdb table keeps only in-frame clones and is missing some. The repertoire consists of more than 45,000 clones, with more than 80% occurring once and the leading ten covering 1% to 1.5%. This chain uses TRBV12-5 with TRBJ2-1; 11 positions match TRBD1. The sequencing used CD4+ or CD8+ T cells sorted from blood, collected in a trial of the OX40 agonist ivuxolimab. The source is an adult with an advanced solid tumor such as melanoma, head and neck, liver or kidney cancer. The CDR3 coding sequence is TGTGCTAGTGGTCCGGGACAGGGGGTGAATGAGCAGTTCTTC. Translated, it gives CASGPGQGVNEQFF.